A selection of T cell receptor beta chains follows, all from one sample in a study of Ad26.COV2.S vaccination and SARS-CoV-2 variants. Data came from immunoSEQ multiplex PCR; TCRdb stores just in-frame clones and leaves some out. The table has 300,000 to 350,000 clones, roughly nine tenths seen once. Sequencing used peripheral blood, obtained in a trial of Ad26.COV2.S vaccine versus placebo. Receptor source: a person aged 18-65 years who received the Ad26.COV2.S COVID-19 vaccine or a placebo. CDR3s include the opening cysteine and the closing phenylalanine or tryptophan. D genes are given only for firm matches. A clone size is listed for some rows: how often the clone was seen (once, few, many), or a class if it is expanded.

V	size	D	J	CDR3	DNA
TRBV7-9	.	.	TRBJ2-1	CASSFGEGYNEQFF	TGTGCCAGCAGCTTCGGAGAAGGGTACAATGAGCAGTTCTTC
TRBV5-6	.	.	TRBJ2-1	CASSLRRGFDEQFF	TGTGCCAGCAGCTTGCGACGGGGATTCGATGAGCAGTTCTTC
TRBV19	once	.	TRBJ2-5	CASTPQGKETQYF	TGTGCCAGTACCCCACAGGGAAAAGAGACCCAGTACTTC
TRBV7-9	.	.	TRBJ2-2	CASSLQMGELFF	TGTGCCAGCAGCTTACAAATGGGAGAGCTGTTTTTT
TRBV5-4	.	.	TRBJ1-1	CASTHKGSLNTEAFF	TGTGCCAGCACGCACAAAGGGAGCCTTAACACTGAAGCTTTCTTT
TRBV7-2	.	TRBD1	TRBJ1-2	CASSLVQGSYGYTF	TGTGCCAGCAGCCTCGTACAGGGGAGCTATGGCTACACCTTC
TRBV5-5	.	.	TRBJ1-2	CASSSLPGFNYGYTF	TGTGCCAGCAGCTCACTCCCGGGATTTAACTATGGCTACACCTTC
TRBV5-1	once	.	TRBJ2-1	CASSLKVSSYNEQFF	TGCGCCAGCAGCTTGAAGGTGAGCTCCTACAATGAGCAGTTCTTC
TRBV28	.	TRBD2	TRBJ2-5	CASSFGGGGYQETQYF	TGTGCCAGCAGTTTTGGTGGGGGAGGGTACCAAGAGACCCAGTACTTC
TRBV5-1	.	.	TRBJ2-1	CASSWAGADNEQFF	TGCGCCAGCAGCTGGGCGGGGGCCGACAATGAGCAGTTCTTC
TRBV9	.	TRBD2	TRBJ2-1	CASSFSGGPFDEQFF	TGTGCCAGCAGCTTCTCGGGGGGGCCCTTCGATGAGCAGTTCTTC
TRBV3-1/TRBV3-2	.	.	TRBJ2-6	CASSLHVAGANVLTF	TGTGCCAGCAGCCTCCACGTGGCTGGGGCCAACGTCCTGACTTTC
TRBV3-1/TRBV3-2	.	TRBD2	TRBJ2-5	CASSQGWSSGGETQYF	TGTGCCAGCAGCCAAGGGTGGTCTAGCGGGGGGGAGACCCAGTACTTC
TRBV5-4	.	TRBD1	TRBJ2-1	CASNGQGEALRQFF	TGTGCCAGCAACGGACAGGGGGAGGCGCTACGGCAGTTCTTC
TRBV5-1	.	TRBD1	TRBJ2-2	CASSLEGAQTGELFF	TGCGCCAGCAGCTTGGAGGGGGCGCAAACCGGGGAGCTGTTTTTT
TRBV6-2/TRBV6-3	once	TRBD1	TRBJ2-7	CASSYPGQGKRQYF	TGTGCCAGCAGTTACCCTGGACAGGGAAAAAGGCAGTACTTC
TRBV19	.	.	TRBJ2-3	CASSISSGSPDTQYF	TGTGCCAGTAGTATTAGTAGTGGTAGTCCAGATACGCAGTATTTT
TRBV6-5	.	.	TRBJ1-2	CASSYGKGDDGYTF	TGTGCCAGCAGTTACGGGAAGGGAGACGATGGCTACACCTTC
TRBV6-5	few	.	TRBJ1-2	CASSYYTPRDGYTF	TGTGCCAGCAGTTATTACACCCCAAGAGACGGCTACACCTTC
TRBV3-1/TRBV3-2	.	TRBD2	TRBJ2-7	CASSWASGTYEQYF	TGTGCCAGCAGCTGGGCTAGCGGAACTTACGAGCAGTACTTC
TRBV19	.	TRBD2	TRBJ2-7	CASSPSGSSYEQYF	TGTGCCAGTAGTCCTAGCGGGAGCTCCTACGAGCAGTACTTC
TRBV28	.	.	TRBJ2-2	CASSLLTNTGELFF	TGTGCCAGCAGTCTGCTGACCAACACCGGGGAGCTGTTTTTT
TRBV10-3	few	.	TRBJ2-2	CAIRKGSPTGELFF	TGTGCCATCAGGAAAGGGAGTCCTACCGGGGAGCTGTTTTTT
TRBV5-8	.	.	TRBJ2-5	CASSGRRQETQYF	TGTGCCAGCAGCGGGAGACGGCAAGAGACCCAGTACTTC
TRBV6-2/TRBV6-3	.	.	TRBJ2-1	CASSLKTGSDNEQFF	TGTGCCAGCAGCCTAAAAACAGGGTCGGACAATGAGCAGTTCTTC
TRBV7-2	.	.	TRBJ2-7	CASSPGVPSGVAEQYF	TGTGCCAGCAGCCCAGGCGTACCCTCTGGAGTGGCCGAGCAGTACTTC
TRBV24-1	.	.	TRBJ2-3	CATSDGVDTQYF	TGTGCCACCAGTGACGGGGTAGATACGCAGTATTTT
TRBV12-3/TRBV12-4	.	.	TRBJ1-1	CASSKRLDTEAFF	TGTGCCAGCAGTAAACGGCTAGACACTGAAGCTTTCTTT
TRBV5-1	few	TRBD1	TRBJ1-2	CASSQSGTGGYYGYTF	TGCGCCAGCAGCCAATCCGGGACAGGGGGGTACTATGGCTACACCTTC
TRBV6-2/TRBV6-3	.	TRBD1	TRBJ1-5	CASSPETWDRDQPQHF	TGTGCCAGCAGCCCCGAGACATGGGACAGAGATCAGCCCCAGCATTTT
TRBV10-3	.	.	TRBJ1-3	CATSDRSSGNTIYF	TGTGCCACGTCAGACAGGAGCTCTGGAAACACCATATATTTT
TRBV3-1/TRBV3-2	.	.	TRBJ2-3	CASSQEDSTDTQYF	TGTGCCAGCAGCCAAGAAGATAGCACAGATACGCAGTATTTT
TRBV6-5	.	.	TRBJ2-5	CASRRQLYQETQYF	TGTGCCAGCAGGCGACAGCTGTACCAAGAGACCCAGTACTTC
TRBV7-8	.	TRBD1	TRBJ2-3	CASSYRQGRTDTQYF	TGTGCCAGCAGCTACAGACAGGGCCGCACAGATACGCAGTATTTT
TRBV7-9	few	TRBD1	TRBJ1-6	CASSSLGQGNSPLHF	TGTGCCAGCAGCTCTCTGGGACAGGGGAATTCACCCCTCCACTTT
TRBV5-6	.	TRBD1	TRBJ1-1	CASRFRTGGDFF	TGTGCCAGCAGGTTCCGGACAGGGGGCGATTTCTTT
TRBV6-5	.	.	TRBJ1-1	CASSSDTEAFF	TGTGCTAGCAGTTCGGACACTGAAGCTTTCTTT
TRBV5-4	.	TRBD1	TRBJ2-5	CASSPHFGQGAETQYF	TGTGCCAGCAGCCCACACTTTGGGCAGGGGGCAGAGACCCAGTACTTC
TRBV5-1	.	.	TRBJ2-1	CASSVDSSYNEQFF	TGCGCCAGCAGCGTCGATAGCTCCTACAATGAGCAGTTCTTC
TRBV14	.	.	TRBJ2-2	CASSPRGGITGELFF	TGTGCCAGCAGCCCCAGGGGGGGGATCACCGGGGAGCTGTTTTTT
TRBV3-1/TRBV3-2	.	.	TRBJ2-2	CASSQSSDTFTGELFF	TGTGCCAGCAGCCAGTCATCGGACACCTTCACCGGGGAGCTGTTTTTT
TRBV9	.	TRBD1	TRBJ2-3	CASSVGTGVGADTQYF	TGTGCCAGCAGCGTAGGGACAGGGGTTGGGGCAGATACGCAGTATTTT
TRBV6-6	.	.	TRBJ2-1	CASRREGYEQFF	TGTGCCAGCAGGCGAGAAGGCTATGAGCAGTTCTTC
TRBV30	.	.	TRBJ2-5	CAWSVRVEETQYF	TGTGCCTGGAGTGTAAGGGTTGAGGAGACCCAGTACTTC
TRBV6-5	.	.	TRBJ2-7	CASQLALDETYEQYF	TGTGCCAGCCAACTCGCTCTGGACGAGACCTACGAGCAGTACTTC
TRBV29-1	.	.	TRBJ2-5	CSADGHKETQYF	TGCAGCGCGGACGGGCACAAAGAGACCCAGTACTTC
TRBV6-5	.	.	TRBJ1-3	CASSYELISSGNTIYF	TGTGCCAGCAGTTACGAGCTAATCAGCTCTGGAAACACCATATATTTT
TRBV12-3/TRBV12-4	few	.	TRBJ1-2	CASSTTGHGYTF	TGTGCCAGCAGTACTACAGGGCACGGCTACACCTTC
TRBV3-1/TRBV3-2	once	.	TRBJ2-2	CASSQGGRAKLITRELFF	TGTGCCAGCAGCCAAGGCGGCCGGGCCAAACTCATAACCAGGGAGCTGTTTTTT
TRBV6-2/TRBV6-3	.	.	TRBJ2-1	CASSYPRLRYNEQFF	TGTGCCAGCAGTTACCCTCGGCTTAGATACAATGAGCAGTTCTTC
TRBV6-5	.	.	TRBJ2-1	CASSPTGALNNEQFF	TGTGCCAGCAGCCCCACGGGAGCCCTGAACAATGAGCAGTTCTTC
TRBV7-2	.	.	TRBJ1-5	CASSLDNLGYQPQHF	TGTGCCAGCAGCTTAGATAATCTAGGGTATCAGCCCCAGCATTTT
TRBV7-6	.	.	TRBJ1-4	CASSSNSLPNEKLFF	TGTGCCAGCAGCTCGAATTCCCTCCCTAATGAAAAACTGTTTTTT
TRBV6-1	.	.	TRBJ2-2	CASAQNTGELFF	TGTGCCAGCGCACAGAACACCGGGGAGCTGTTTTTT